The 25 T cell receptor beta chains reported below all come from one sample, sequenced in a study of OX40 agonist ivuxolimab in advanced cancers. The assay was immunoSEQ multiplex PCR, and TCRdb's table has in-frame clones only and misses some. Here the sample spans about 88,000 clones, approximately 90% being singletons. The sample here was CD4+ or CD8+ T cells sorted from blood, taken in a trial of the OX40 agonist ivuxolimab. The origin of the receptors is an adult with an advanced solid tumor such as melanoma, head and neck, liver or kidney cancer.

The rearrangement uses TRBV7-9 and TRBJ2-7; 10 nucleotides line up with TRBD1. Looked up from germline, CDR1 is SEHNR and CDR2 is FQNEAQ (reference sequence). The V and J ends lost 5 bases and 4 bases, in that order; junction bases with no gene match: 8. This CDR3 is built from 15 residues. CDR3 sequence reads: CASSPQTGGAYEQYF. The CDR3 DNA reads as TGTGCCAGCAGCCCTCAGACAGGGGGCGCGTACGAGCAGTACTTC. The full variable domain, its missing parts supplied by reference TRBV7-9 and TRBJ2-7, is DTGVSQNPRHKITKRGQNVTFRCDPISEHNRLYWYRQTLGQGPEFLTYFQNEAQLEKSRLLSDRFSAERPKGSFSTLEIQRTEQGDSAMYLCASSPQTGGAYEQYFGPGTRLTVT.

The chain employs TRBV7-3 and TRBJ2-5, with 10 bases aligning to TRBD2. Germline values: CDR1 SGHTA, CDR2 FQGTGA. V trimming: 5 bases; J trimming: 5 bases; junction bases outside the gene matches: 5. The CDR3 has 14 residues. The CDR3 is CASSRSGGSETQYF. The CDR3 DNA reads TGTGCCAGCAGCCGTAGCGGGGGGTCGGAGACCCAGTACTTC. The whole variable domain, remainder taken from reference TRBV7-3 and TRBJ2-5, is GAGVSQTPSNKVTEKGKYVELRCDPISGHTALYWYRQSLGQGPEFLIYFQGTGAADDSGLPNDRFFAVRPEGSVSTLKIQRTERGDSAVYLCASSRSGGSETQYFGPGTRLLVL.

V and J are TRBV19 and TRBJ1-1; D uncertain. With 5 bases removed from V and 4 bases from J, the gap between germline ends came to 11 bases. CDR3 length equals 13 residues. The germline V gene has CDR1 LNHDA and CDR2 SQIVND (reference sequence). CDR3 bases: TGTGCCAGTAGTGAAGGTATTGGCACTGAAGCTTTCTTT. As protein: CASSEGIGTEAFF. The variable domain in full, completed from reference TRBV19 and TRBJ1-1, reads DGGITQSPKYLFRKEGQNVTLSCEQNLNHDAMYWYRQDPGQGLRLIYYSQIVNDFQKGDIAEGYSVSREKKESFPLTVTSAQKNPTAFYLCASSEGIGTEAFFGQGTRLTVV.

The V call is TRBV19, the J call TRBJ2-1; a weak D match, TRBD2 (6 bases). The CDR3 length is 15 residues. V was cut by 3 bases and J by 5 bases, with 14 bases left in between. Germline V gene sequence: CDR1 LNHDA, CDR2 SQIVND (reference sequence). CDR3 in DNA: TGTGCCAGTAGTATCGGACGGGAGCTCCACAATGAGCAGTTCTTC. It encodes CASSIGRELHNEQFF.

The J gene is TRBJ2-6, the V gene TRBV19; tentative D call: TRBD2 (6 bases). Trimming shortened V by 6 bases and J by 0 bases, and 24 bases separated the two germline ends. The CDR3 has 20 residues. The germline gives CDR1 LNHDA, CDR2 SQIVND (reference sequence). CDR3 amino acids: CASSPINPLANSSGANVLTF. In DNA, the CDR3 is TGTGCCAGTAGCCCGATCAACCCCCTAGCGAACAGCTCTGGGGCCAACGTCCTGACTTTC.

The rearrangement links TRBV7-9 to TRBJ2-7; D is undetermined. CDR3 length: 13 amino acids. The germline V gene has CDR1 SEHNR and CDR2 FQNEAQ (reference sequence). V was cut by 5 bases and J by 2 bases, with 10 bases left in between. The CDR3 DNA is TGTGCCAGCAGCCCGGCCGGCCCCTACGAGCAGTACTTC. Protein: CASSPAGPYEQYF.

This CDR3 reads CAWSPPLRKLFF. CDR3 DNA sequence: TGTGCCTGGAGTCCGCCCCTTAGAAAACTGTTTTTT. The J gene is TRBJ1-4, the V gene TRBV30; unclear D gene. CDR1 is GTSNPN, CDR2 SVGIG, per germline (reference sequence). The CDR3 has 12 residues. Trimming pared 2 bases from V and 10 bases from J, leaving 11 bases between.

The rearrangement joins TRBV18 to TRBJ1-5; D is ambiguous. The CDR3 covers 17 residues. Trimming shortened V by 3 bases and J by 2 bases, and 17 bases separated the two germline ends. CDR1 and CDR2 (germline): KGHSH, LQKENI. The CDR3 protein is CASSPTGPLSGNQPQHF. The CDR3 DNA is TGTGCCAGCTCACCCACTGGACCTCTCTCGGGCAATCAGCCCCAGCATTTT.

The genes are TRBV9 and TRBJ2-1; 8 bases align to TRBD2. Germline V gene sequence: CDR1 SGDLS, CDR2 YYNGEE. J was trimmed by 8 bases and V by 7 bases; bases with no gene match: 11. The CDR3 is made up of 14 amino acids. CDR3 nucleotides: TGTGCCAGCTTCCTTACGGGAGGGCCACATGAGCAGTTCTTC. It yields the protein CASFLTGGPHEQFF.

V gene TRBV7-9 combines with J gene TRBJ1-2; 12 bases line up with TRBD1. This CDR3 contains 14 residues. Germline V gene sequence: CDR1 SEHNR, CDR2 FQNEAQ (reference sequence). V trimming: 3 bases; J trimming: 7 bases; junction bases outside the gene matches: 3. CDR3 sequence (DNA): TGTGCCAGCAGCTTTCCGGGACAGGGGGCTGGCTACACCTTC. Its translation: CASSFPGQGAGYTF.

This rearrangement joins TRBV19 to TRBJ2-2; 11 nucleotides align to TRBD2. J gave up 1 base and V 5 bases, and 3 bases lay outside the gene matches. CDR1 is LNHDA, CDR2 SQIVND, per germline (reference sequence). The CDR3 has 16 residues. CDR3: CASSSLAGGNTGELFF. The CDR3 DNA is TGTGCCAGTAGTTCTCTAGCGGGGGGGAACACCGGGGAGCTGTTTTTT.

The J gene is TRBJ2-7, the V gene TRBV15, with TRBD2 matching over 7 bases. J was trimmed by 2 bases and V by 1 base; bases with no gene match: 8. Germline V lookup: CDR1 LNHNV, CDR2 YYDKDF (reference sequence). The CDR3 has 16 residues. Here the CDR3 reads CATSRVGTTGTYEQYF. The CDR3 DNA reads TGTGCCACCAGCAGAGTTGGGACTACAGGTACCTACGAGCAGTACTTC.

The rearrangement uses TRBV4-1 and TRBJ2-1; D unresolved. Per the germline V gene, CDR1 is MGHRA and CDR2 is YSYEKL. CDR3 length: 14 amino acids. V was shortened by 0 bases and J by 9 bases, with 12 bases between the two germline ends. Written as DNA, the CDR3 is TGCGCCAGCAGCCAAGATTATGCGAAGGCTGAGCAGTTCTTC. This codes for CASSQDYAKAEQFF.

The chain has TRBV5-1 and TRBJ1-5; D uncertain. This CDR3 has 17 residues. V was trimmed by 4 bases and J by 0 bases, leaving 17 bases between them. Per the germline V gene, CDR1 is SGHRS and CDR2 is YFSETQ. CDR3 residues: CASSRDPLGNSNQPQHF. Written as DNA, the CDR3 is TGCGCCAGCAGCCGCGACCCTTTGGGGAATAGCAATCAGCCCCAGCATTTT.

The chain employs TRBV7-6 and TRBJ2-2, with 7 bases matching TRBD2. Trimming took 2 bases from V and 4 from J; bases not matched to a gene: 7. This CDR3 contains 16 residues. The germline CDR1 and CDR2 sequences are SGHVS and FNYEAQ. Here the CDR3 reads CASSLRLAESTGELFF. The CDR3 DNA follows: TGTGCCAGCAGCTTAAGGCTAGCGGAAAGCACCGGGGAGCTGTTTTTT. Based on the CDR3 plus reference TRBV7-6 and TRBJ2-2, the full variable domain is GAGVSQSPRYKVTKRGQDVALRCDPISGHVSLYWYRQALGQGPEFLTYFNYEAQQDKSGLPNDRFSAERPEGSISTLTIQRTEQRDSAMYRCASSLRLAESTGELFFGEGSRLTVL.

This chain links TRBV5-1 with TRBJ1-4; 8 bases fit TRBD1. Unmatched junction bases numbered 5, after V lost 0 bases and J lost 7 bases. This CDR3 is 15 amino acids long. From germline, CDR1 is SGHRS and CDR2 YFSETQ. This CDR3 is CASSLDNTGGEKLFF. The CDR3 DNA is TGCGCCAGCAGCTTGGATAATACAGGGGGTGAAAAACTGTTTTTT.

For the CDR3, the DNA is TGTGCCAGCAGCTTAGAGGGACTAGCGGGCGTGTATGAGCAGTTCTTC. Protein sequence: CASSLEGLAGVYEQFF. The gene calls are TRBV11-2 and TRBJ2-1; the match to TRBD2 covers 12 bases. Germline CDR1 reads SGHAT; CDR2 reads FQNNGV. V shed 0 bases and J 8 bases; nucleotides not matched to a gene: 5. The CDR3 spans 16 residues.

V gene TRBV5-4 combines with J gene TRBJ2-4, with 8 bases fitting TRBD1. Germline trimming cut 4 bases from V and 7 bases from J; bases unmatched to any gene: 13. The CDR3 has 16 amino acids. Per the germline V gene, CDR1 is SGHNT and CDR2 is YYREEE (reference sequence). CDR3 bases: TGTGCCAGCAGCCCCATACCCGACAGGGGATGGAACATTCAGTACTTC. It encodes CASSPIPDRGWNIQYF.

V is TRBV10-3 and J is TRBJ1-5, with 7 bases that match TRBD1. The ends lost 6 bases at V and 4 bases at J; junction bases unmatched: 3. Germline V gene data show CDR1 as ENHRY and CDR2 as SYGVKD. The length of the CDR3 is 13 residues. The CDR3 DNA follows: TGTGCCATCAGGGGACAGTCAAATCAGCCCCAGCATTTT. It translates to CAIRGQSNQPQHF.

The CDR3 DNA reads TGCGCCAGCAGCCAAGATGGGACTAGCTGGGAGACCCAGTACTTC. Its translation is CASSQDGTSWETQYF. The chain is built from TRBV4-3 and TRBJ2-5, with 9 bases aligning to TRBD2. The CDR3 is 15 residues long. Germline lookup yields CDR1 LGHNA and CDR2 YSLEER. Trimming took 0 bases from V and 5 from J; bases not matched to a gene: 4.

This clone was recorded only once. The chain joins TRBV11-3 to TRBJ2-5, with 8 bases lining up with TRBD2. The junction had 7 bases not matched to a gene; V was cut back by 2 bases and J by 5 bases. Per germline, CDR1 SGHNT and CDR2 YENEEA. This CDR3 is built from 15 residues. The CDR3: CASSLRNGGAETQYF. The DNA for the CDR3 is TGTGCCAGCAGCTTAAGGAACGGGGGGGCGGAGACCCAGTACTTC.

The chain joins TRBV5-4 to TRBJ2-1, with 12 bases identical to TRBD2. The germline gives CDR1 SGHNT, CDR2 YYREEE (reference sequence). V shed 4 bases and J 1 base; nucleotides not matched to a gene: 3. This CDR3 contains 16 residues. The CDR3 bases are TGTGCCAGCAGCCTAGCGGGAGGGAGGTCCTACAATGAGCAGTTCTTC. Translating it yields CASSLAGGRSYNEQFF.

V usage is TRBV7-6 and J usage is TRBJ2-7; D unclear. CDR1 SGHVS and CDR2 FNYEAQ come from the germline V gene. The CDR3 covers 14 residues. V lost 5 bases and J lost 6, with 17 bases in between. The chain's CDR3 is CASSPARYVGEQYF. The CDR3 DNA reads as TGTGCCAGCAGCCCCGCCCGTTACGTGGGCGAGCAGTACTTC.

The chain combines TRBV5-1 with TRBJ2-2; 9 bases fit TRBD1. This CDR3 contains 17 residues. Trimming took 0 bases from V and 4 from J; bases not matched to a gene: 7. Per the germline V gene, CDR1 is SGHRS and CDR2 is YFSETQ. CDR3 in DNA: TGCGCCAGCAGCTTGGCCAACAGGGGGCGCGCCACCGGGGAGCTGTTTTTT. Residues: CASSLANRGRATGELFF.

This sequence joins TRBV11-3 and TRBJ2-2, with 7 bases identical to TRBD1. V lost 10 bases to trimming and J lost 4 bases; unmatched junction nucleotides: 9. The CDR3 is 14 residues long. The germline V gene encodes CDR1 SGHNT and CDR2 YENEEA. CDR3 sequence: CATQTGSGTGELFF. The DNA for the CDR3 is TGTGCCACCCAGACAGGGTCCGGCACCGGGGAGCTGTTTTTT.